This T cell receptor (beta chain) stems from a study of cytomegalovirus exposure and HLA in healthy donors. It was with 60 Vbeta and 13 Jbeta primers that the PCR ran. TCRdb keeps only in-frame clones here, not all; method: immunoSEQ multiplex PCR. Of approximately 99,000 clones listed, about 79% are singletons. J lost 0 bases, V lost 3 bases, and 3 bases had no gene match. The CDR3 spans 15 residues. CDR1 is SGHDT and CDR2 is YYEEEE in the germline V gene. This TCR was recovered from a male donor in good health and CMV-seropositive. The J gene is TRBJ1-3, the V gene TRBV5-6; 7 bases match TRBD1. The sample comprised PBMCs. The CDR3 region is CASSWDSNSGNTIYF. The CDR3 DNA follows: TGTGCCAGCAGCTGGGACAGCAACTCTGGAAACACCATATATTTT.